This T cell receptor beta chain was retrieved from a study of Graves' ophthalmopathy and Graves' hyperthyroidism. The study's findings and limits: Blood also carried most expanded thyroid clonotypes exceeding 0.001 frequency. Stable hyperthyroidism and ophthalmopathy were told apart by a 13-signature model, which achieved just over 85% sensitivity and around 80% specificity.

Amplification of TCR beta CDR3 regions used RNA transcripts. The first round was an RT-PCR with HTBI primers, and the second round was a multiplex PCR. TCRdb reanalysed the multiplex PCR reads using MiXCR and keeps one entry per CDR3 protein. This table holds tens of thousands of distinct CDR3 sequences, under 55% found once. V gave up 3 bases and J gave up 4 bases; unmatched junction bases: 18. Looked up from germline, CDR1 is MNHNS and CDR2 is SASEGT. The CDR3 spans 19 residues. This clonotype was found many times. Its specificity is unknown. As the starting material, roughly 9.8 ml of fresh peripheral blood yielded the PBMCs.

This receptor was obtained from an adult man with Graves' ophthalmopathy. The chain uses TRBV6-1 and TRBJ1-5; 7 nucleotides line up with TRBD1. The sequencing input was peripheral blood. In DNA, the CDR3 is TGTGCCAGCAGTGATCAACGCCGGGACAGTCTTAGTCGGAATCAGCCCCAGCATTTT. This gives the protein CASSDQRRDSLSRNQPQHF.